The 14 T cell receptor beta chains reported below all come from one sample, sequenced in a study of blood T cell repertoires in COVID-19. This table comes from immunoSEQ multiplex PCR, and its TCRdb copy is limited to in-frame clones, with some not included. In the table there are 200,000 to 250,000 clones, around 90% of which are singletons. The sample taken for sequencing was PBMCs or T cells enriched from blood (not recorded which). The receptors derive from a man aged 25-45 years who had been exposed to COVID-19.

The chain has TRBV2 and TRBJ1-1, with D maybe TRBD1 (6 bases). With 6 bases removed from V and 4 bases from J, the gap between germline ends came to 15 bases. CDR1 and CDR2 (germline): SNHLY, FYNNEI. The CDR3 consists of 14 residues. The CDR3 DNA reads TGTGCCAGCAGACATGACAGGTCCGGCACTGAAGCTTTCTTT. Translated: CASRHDRSGTEAFF.

The chain combines TRBV7-9 with TRBJ1-1; the D gene is possibly TRBD1 (5 bases). Germline CDR1 SEHNR, CDR2 FQNEAQ (reference sequence). V gave up 0 bases and J gave up 3 bases, with 5 bases separating them. This CDR3 contains 13 residues. The CDR3 DNA sequence: TGTGCCAGCAGCTTAGCAGGGGACACTGAAGCTTTCTTT. It is translated as CASSLAGDTEAFF.

The genes are TRBV12-3 or TRBV12-4 and TRBJ1-1; 7 nucleotides agree with TRBD1. The V gene end was trimmed by 3 bases and the J gene end by 6 bases; junction bases not matched to a gene: 4. The CDR3 has 13 residues. CDR3: CASSLGTGAEAFF. DNA of the CDR3: TGTGCCAGCAGTTTGGGTACAGGGGCTGAAGCTTTCTTT.

The chain is built from TRBV19 and TRBJ1-5, with D unresolved. In germline, CDR1 is LNHDA, CDR2 SQIVND (reference sequence). The V end lost 3 bases, the J end lost 5 bases, and 8 bases lay between the germline ends. This CDR3 comprises 13 residues. CDR3 nucleotides: TGTGCCAGTAGTATGTTGGGAGATCAGCCCCAGCATTTT. The encoded protein is CASSMLGDQPQHF.

The chain employs TRBV25-1 and TRBJ2-3; the D gene is possibly TRBD1 (5 bases). Germline assignment: CDR1 MGHDK and CDR2 SYGVNS. The CDR3 is 14 residues long. V was cut by 11 bases and J by 0 bases, with 15 bases left in between. This CDR3 reads CAGEQDPSTDTQYF. In DNA, the CDR3 is TGTGCCGGCGAACAGGATCCTAGCACAGATACGCAGTATTTT. Drawing the rest from reference TRBV25-1 and TRBJ2-3, the complete variable domain is EADIYQTPRYLVIGTGKKITLECSQTMGHDKMYWYQQDPGMELHLIHYSYGVNSTEKGDLSSESTVSRIRTEHFPLTLESARPSHTSQYLCAGEQDPSTDTQYFGPGTRLTVL.

This clone was seen many times. The gene calls are TRBV5-6 and TRBJ2-7, with D possibly matching TRBD1 (6 bases). CDR3 length: 17 amino acids. V dropped 0 bases and J dropped 2 bases, with 18 bases sitting between them. CDR1 is SGHDT and CDR2 is YYEEEE in the germline V gene. The CDR3 region is CASSLAVGTSKTYEQYF. The CDR3 DNA follows: TGTGCCAGCAGCTTGGCCGTGGGGACATCCAAGACCTACGAGCAGTACTTC.

CDR3 residues: CASSGAGTTGNTIYF. The CDR3 DNA follows: TGTGCCAGCAGTGGAGCCGGGACAACCGGAAACACCATATATTTT. V is TRBV6-2 or TRBV6-3 and J is TRBJ1-3; D perhaps matches TRBD1 (6 bases). V was cut by 5 bases and J by 4 bases, with 15 bases left in between. This CDR3 is built from 15 residues. Germline V CDR1 and CDR2: MNHEY, SVGEGT.

The chain joins TRBV19 to TRBJ2-6, with D unresolved. Germline assignment: CDR1 LNHDA and CDR2 SQIVND (reference sequence). The germline V and J ends were trimmed by 0 bases and 2 bases, with 5 bases remaining between them. The CDR3 sequence is 15 residues long. Here the CDR3 reads CASSIDLAGANVLTF. The CDR3 region has the DNA TGTGCCAGTAGTATAGATCTTGCTGGGGCCAACGTCCTGACTTTC.

V usage is TRBV7-6 and J usage is TRBJ2-6; tentatively, D is TRBD2 (5 bases). Germline V gene sequence: CDR1 SGHVS, CDR2 FNYEAQ. This CDR3 comprises 15 residues. Between the trimmed V and J ends, which lost 5 bases and 1 base, there was a span of 9 bases. CDR3 nucleotides: TGTGCCAGCAGCCCGAGGAGGTCTGGGGCCAACGTCCTGACTTTC. Encoded protein: CASSPRRSGANVLTF.

This chain uses TRBV7-6 with TRBJ2-2; 10 bases match TRBD2. Germline lookup yields CDR1 SGHVS and CDR2 FNYEAQ. CDR3 length: 20 residues. With V trimmed by 0 bases and J by 5 bases, 15 bases remained unmatched. The CDR3 sequence is CASSLAVKRGGHFLTGELFF. The CDR3 nucleotides read TGTGCCAGCAGCTTAGCGGTCAAGCGGGGGGGCCATTTTTTAACCGGGGAGCTGTTTTTT.

This chain uses TRBV6-2 or TRBV6-3 with TRBJ1-1, with D possibly matching TRBD1 (5 bases). Deletions cut 6 bases from V and 0 bases from J, with 11 bases between. There are 14 residues in the CDR3. Germline V lookup: CDR1 MNHEY, CDR2 SVGEGT. CDR3 sequence: CASSTGDMNTEAFF. In DNA, the CDR3 is TGTGCCAGCAGCACGGGGGATATGAACACTGAAGCTTTCTTT.

This sequence joins TRBV6-5 and TRBJ1-1; 8 bases are a match to TRBD1. Germline loops: CDR1 MNHEY, CDR2 SVGAGI. This CDR3 is built from 14 residues. The J segment lost 1 base and the V segment lost 7 bases, leaving 5 bases of the junction unmatched. The CDR3 protein is CASKRQGPNTEAFF. The DNA for the CDR3 is TGTGCCAGCAAGAGACAGGGGCCGAACACTGAAGCTTTCTTT.

This clone was detected once. V usage is TRBV11-3 and J usage is TRBJ2-2; D unclear. Trimming cost V 4 bases and J 2 bases, with 8 bases left between them. The germline gives CDR1 SGHNT, CDR2 YENEEA. The CDR3 runs 14 residues. CDR3 in amino acids: CASSSQFNTGELFF. CDR3 nucleotide sequence: TGTGCCAGCAGCTCCCAGTTCAACACCGGGGAGCTGTTTTTT.

The V gene is TRBV30, the J gene TRBJ1-1; TRBD1 might be the D (5 bases). The CDR3 is 13 amino acids. The germline V gene encodes CDR1 GTSNPN and CDR2 SVGIG (reference sequence). Trimming stripped 2 bases from V and 6 bases from J, with 13 bases between. In nucleotides, the CDR3 is TGTGCCTGGAGTCGAGGAGGGGATTCTGAAGCTTTCTTT. This codes for CAWSRGGDSEAFF.